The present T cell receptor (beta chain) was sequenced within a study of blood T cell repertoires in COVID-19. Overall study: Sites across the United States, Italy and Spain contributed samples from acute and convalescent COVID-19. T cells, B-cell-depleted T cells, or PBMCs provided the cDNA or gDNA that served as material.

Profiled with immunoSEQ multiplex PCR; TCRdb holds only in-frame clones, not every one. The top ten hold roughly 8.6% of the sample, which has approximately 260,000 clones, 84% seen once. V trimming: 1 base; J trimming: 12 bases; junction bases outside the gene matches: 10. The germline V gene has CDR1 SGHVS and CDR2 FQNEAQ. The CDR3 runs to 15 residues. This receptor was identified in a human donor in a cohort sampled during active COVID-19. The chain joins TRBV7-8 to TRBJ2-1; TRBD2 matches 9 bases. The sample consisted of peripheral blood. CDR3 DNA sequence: TGTGCCAGCAGCTTAGGCGGGAGGGCCTCCTCTGGGCAGTTCTTC. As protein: CASSLGGRASSGQFF.